This T cell receptor (beta chain) appears in the sequencing data of a study of T cells in Graves' hyperthyroidism and ophthalmopathy. Notes on the study in general: A model of 13 V-J pairs discriminated ophthalmopathy from stable hyperthyroidism.

CDR3 length: 14 amino acids. The junction had 7 bases not matched to a gene; V was cut back by 7 bases and J by 6 bases. Duration under 3 months, a NOSPECS grade of at least 4, and a Clinical Activity Score of at least 3 characterized the ophthalmopathy patients. This clonotype has only a few counts. No antigen is known for it. Researchers amplified the TCR beta CDR3 regions from RNA transcripts. When the TCR CDR3 underwent first-round RT-PCR, the HTBI primer set was used. Each CDR3 protein is one row after TCRdb ran MiXCR on the multiplex PCR reads. The sample lists 300,000 to 450,000 distinct CDR3 sequences, about 18% occurring once.

Sample: blood. The clonotype originates from a man younger than 30 with Graves' ophthalmopathy. V and J are TRBV12-3 or TRBV12-4 and TRBJ2-1; TRBD2 matches 9 bases. This chain's CDR3 is CASTLAGAINEQFF. CDR3 nucleotide sequence: TGTGCCAGCACCTTAGCGGGGGCCATCAATGAGCAGTTCTTC.